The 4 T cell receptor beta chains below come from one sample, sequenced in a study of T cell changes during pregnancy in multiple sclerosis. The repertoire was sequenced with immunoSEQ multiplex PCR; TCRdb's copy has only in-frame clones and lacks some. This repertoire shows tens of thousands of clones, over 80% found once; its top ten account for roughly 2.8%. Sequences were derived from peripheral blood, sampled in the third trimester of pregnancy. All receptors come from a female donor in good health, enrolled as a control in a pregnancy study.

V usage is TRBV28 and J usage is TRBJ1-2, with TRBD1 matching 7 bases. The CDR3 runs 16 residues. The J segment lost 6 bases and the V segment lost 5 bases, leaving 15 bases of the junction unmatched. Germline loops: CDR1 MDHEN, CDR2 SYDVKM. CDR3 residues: CASSPRSPDRDDGYTF. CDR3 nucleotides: TGTGCCAGCAGTCCAAGGTCCCCCGACAGGGATGATGGCTACACCTTC.

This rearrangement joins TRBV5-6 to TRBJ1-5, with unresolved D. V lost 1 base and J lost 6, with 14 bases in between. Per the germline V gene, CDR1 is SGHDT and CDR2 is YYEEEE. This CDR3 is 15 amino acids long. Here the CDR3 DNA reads TGTGCCAGCAGCTTGAGGATCCAGGTGGGTCAGCCCCAGCATTTT. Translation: CASSLRIQVGQPQHF.

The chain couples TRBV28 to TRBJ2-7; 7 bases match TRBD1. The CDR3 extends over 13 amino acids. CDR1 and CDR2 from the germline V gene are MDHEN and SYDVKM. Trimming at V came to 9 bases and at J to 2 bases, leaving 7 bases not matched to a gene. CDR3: CASTGQPTYEQYF. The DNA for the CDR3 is TGTGCCAGTACGGGACAGCCCACCTACGAGCAGTACTTC.

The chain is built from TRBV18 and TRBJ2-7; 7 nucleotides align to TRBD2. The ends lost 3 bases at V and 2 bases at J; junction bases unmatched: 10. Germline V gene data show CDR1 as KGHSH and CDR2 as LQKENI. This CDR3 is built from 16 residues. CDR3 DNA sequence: TGTGCCAGCTCACCTAGACTAGCCAACTTTGCCTACGAGCAGTACTTC. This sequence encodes CASSPRLANFAYEQYF.